Detailed here is one T cell receptor (beta chain). The antigen is unknown. This sample stems from a study of T cell repertoires in aging, cancer and after chemotherapy. Study as a whole: Patients with glioblastoma brain tumors were sampled before and after temozolomide-based therapy. Approximately 10 million TCR reads were in the whole dataset.

A mixed TRB-A/B primer pool amplified rearranged TRB by multiplex touch-down PCR. Via MiXCR, TCRdb re-called the multiplex PCR reads, giving one row per CDR3 protein. The data show roughly 2,600 distinct CDR3 sequences, with 30% to 35% seen just once and over 25% held by the top ten. Whole-study results and caveats: No conclusions about immunological memory after chemotherapy can be drawn from the repertoire data.

Germline CDR1 SGHNT, CDR2 YENEEA. Trimming shortened V by 4 bases and J by 7 bases, and 8 bases separated the two germline ends. This CDR3 contains 12 residues. Amplification of TCR beta used genomic DNA extracted from peripheral blood. J is TRBJ2-4 and V is TRBV11-3; D remains unclear. Sequenced input: blood. This TCR came from a human donor with a solid tumor. The CDR3 region is CASSSLDNIQYF. DNA of the CDR3: TGTGCCAGCAGCTCGCTGGACAACATTCAGTACTTC.